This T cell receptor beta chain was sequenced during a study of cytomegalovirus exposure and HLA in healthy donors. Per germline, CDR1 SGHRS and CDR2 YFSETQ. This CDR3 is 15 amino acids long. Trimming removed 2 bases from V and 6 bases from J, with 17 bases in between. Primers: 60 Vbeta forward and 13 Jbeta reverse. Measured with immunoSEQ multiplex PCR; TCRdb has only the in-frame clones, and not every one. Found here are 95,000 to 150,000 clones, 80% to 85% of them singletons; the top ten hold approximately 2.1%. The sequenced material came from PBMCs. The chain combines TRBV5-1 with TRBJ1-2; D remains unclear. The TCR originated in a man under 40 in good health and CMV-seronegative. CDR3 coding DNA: TGCGCCAGCAGCTTAACGGAGGGCTCGAGGGATGGCTACACCTTC. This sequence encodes CASSLTEGSRDGYTF.